The present TCR beta chain was sequenced within a study of monozygotic twins with inflammatory bowel disease. No DNA is given; TCRdb re-called the 5' RACE reads and lists each CDR3 protein once. The sample table sets out approximately 150,000 distinct CDR3 sequences. CDR1 SGHTA and CDR2 FQGNSA come from the germline V gene. The CDR3 covers 14 residues. This sequence joins TRBV7-2 and TRBJ2-1; TCRdb names TRBD2, which stays unverified in the absence of DNA. The sequenced sample consisted of blood. The receptor was isolated from a human donor with ulcerative colitis or Crohn's disease, or a healthy co-twin of an affected twin (not recorded which). The CDR3 region is CASSLDETSGRQFF.